These 26 T cell receptor beta chains were sequenced from one sample in a study of T-cell reconstitution after alpha-beta-depleted transplantation in children. Researchers prepared the TCRbeta library using unique molecular identifiers, the study reports. MiXCR was run by TCRdb on the PCR reads, yielding one entry per CDR3 protein. The sample shows around 960,000 distinct CDR3 sequences, less than 30% of them seen only once. This specimen consisted of PBMCs, mostly from graft donor cells, obtained 360 days after TCRalphabeta/CD19-depleted stem cell transplant. These receptors came from a boy in the first two years of life who had a stem cell transplant for SCID, so the T cells may come from the graft donor.

V gene TRBV6-1 combines with J gene TRBJ1-4; the match to TRBD1 covers 7 bases. V was pared by 7 bases and J by 8 bases, with 10 bases of the junction left unmatched. Germline V lookup: CDR1 MNHNS, CDR2 SASEGT. CDR3 length equals 14 residues. The CDR3 protein is CASIQTGRYEKLFF. The CDR3 nucleotides are TGTGCCAGCATCCAGACAGGGCGTTACGAAAAACTGTTTTTT.

J is TRBJ2-7 and V is TRBV6-1; the match to TRBD1 covers 9 bases. The V and J ends lost 5 bases and 0 bases, in that order; junction bases with no gene match: 8. The CDR3 contains 16 residues. Germline V gene data show CDR1 as MNHNS and CDR2 as SASEGT. The CDR3 DNA reads as TGTGCCAGCAGTAGAGCCGACAGGGGGGGCTCCTACGAGCAGTACTTC. It codes for CASSRADRGGSYEQYF.

J is TRBJ2-1 and V is TRBV19; TRBD2 matches 8 bases. The CDR3 is 14 amino acids. Germline trimming cut 3 bases from V and 7 bases from J; bases unmatched to any gene: 5. Per the germline V gene, CDR1 is LNHDA and CDR2 is SQIVND (reference sequence). CDR3 region: CASSIGGVGNEQFF. The CDR3 coding sequence is TGTGCCAGTAGTATCGGGGGGGTGGGGAATGAGCAGTTCTTC.

The chain links TRBV7-4 to TRBJ2-7; either TRBD1 or TRBD2 may supply D (6 bases each). CDR1 is SGHVT, CDR2 SQSDAQ, per germline. The CDR3 has 15 amino acids. V dropped 5 bases and J dropped 0 bases, with 14 bases sitting between them. The CDR3: CASSRPGASSYEQYF. The DNA for the CDR3 is TGTGCCAGCAGCCGACCGGGGGCCAGCTCCTACGAGCAGTACTTC.

V gene TRBV3-1 combines with J gene TRBJ2-3; 8 positions agree with TRBD1. V lost 4 bases, J lost 4 bases, and 13 bases stayed unmatched. The germline V gene has CDR1 LGHDT and CDR2 YNNKEL (reference sequence). The CDR3 is 17 residues long. The CDR3 DNA follows: TGTGCCAGCAGCCGACGGGACCAGGGGGCGCCCTCAGATACGCAGTATTTT. Translation gives CASSRRDQGAPSDTQYF.

This clonotype came up a few times. The rearrangement uses TRBV4-1 and TRBJ2-1; D is perhaps TRBD1 (5 bases). The germline V gene encodes CDR1 MGHRA and CDR2 YSYEKL. This CDR3 contains 15 residues. Trimming shortened V by 3 bases and J by 0 bases, and 9 bases separated the two germline ends. In DNA, the CDR3 is TGCGCCAGCAGCCAGGACAACCTCTCCTACAATGAGCAGTTCTTC. Amino acids: CASSQDNLSYNEQFF.

This clonotype has just a few counts. This chain uses TRBV6-7 with TRBJ2-3; 16 nucleotides match TRBD2. Being an ORF, TRBV6-7 has a function that is uncertain. This CDR3 comprises 18 residues. The V gene end was trimmed by 5 bases and the J gene end by 4 bases; junction bases not matched to a gene: 9. CDR3 nucleotides: TGTGCCAGCAGTCACGGGGGACTAGCGGGGGGGACCGCAGATACGCAGTATTTT. This codes for CASSHGGLAGGTADTQYF.

This sequence joins TRBV12-3 or TRBV12-4 and TRBJ2-7; 7 nucleotides match TRBD1. The CDR3 runs to 12 residues. V was pared by 6 bases and J by 7 bases, with 6 bases of the junction left unmatched. The CDR3 nucleotides are TGTGCCAGCAGGACGACAGGGCAGGAGCAGTACTTC. Protein sequence: CASRTTGQEQYF.

In its sample, this clonotype was seen many times. The V and J genes are TRBV5-1 and TRBJ2-3, with 7 bases that match TRBD1. Germline V gene lookup returns CDR1 SGHRS and CDR2 YFSETQ. The CDR3 is made up of 16 amino acids. The junction had 5 bases not matched to a gene; V was cut back by 1 base and J by 0 bases. The DNA of the CDR3 is TGCGCCAGCAGCTTGCTATGGGGACAGAGCACAGATACGCAGTATTTT. Translating gives CASSLLWGQSTDTQYF. The full variable domain, its missing parts supplied by reference TRBV5-1 and TRBJ2-3, is KAGVTQTPRYLIKTRGQQVTLSCSPISGHRSVSWYQQTPGQGLQFLFEYFSETQRNKGNFPGRFSGRQFSNSRSEMNVSTLELGDSALYLCASSLLWGQSTDTQYFGPGTRLTVL.

V is TRBV5-5 and J is TRBJ1-3; D gene unclear. This CDR3 region has 13 residues. The germline V gene has CDR1 SGHKS and CDR2 YYEKEE (reference sequence). The V end was cut by 5 bases, the J end by 2 bases, with 8 bases between. Here the CDR3 reads CASRPTAGNTIYF. CDR3 coding DNA: TGTGCCAGCAGACCGACGGCTGGAAACACCATATATTTT.

The chain employs TRBV6-1 and TRBJ2-4; weak D call: TRBD1 (5 bases). V gave up 6 bases and J gave up 4 bases, with 10 bases separating them. This CDR3 has 13 amino acids. Germline assignment: CDR1 MNHNS and CDR2 SASEGT. The CDR3 spells CASSRDAKNIQYF. In DNA, the CDR3 is TGTGCCAGCAGCAGGGATGCTAAAAACATTCAGTACTTC.

V is TRBV29-1 and J is TRBJ2-2; D possibly corresponds to TRBD1 (6 bases). The CDR3 extends over 15 amino acids. Trimming stripped 4 bases from V and 1 base from J, with 13 bases between. Germline V gene data show CDR1 as SQVTM and CDR2 as ANQGSEA. CDR3 residues: CSVVAGTMNTGELFF. As DNA, the CDR3 is TGCAGCGTTGTGGCAGGGACAATGAACACCGGGGAGCTGTTTTTT.

In this sample, this clonotype turned up once. The chain uses TRBV11-1 and TRBJ2-5, with D possibly TRBD2 on 5 matching bases. V shed 3 bases and J shed 0 bases, with 8 bases lying between them. This CDR3 comprises 14 residues. Germline assignment: CDR1 SGHAT and CDR2 FQDESV (reference sequence). This chain's CDR3 is CASSFFGDQETQYF. DNA of the CDR3: TGTGCCAGCAGCTTCTTCGGGGACCAAGAGACCCAGTACTTC.

The chain recombines TRBV20-1 with TRBJ1-2; perhaps TRBD1 as D (6 bases). V gave up 3 bases and J gave up 1 base, with 12 bases separating them. The CDR3 length is 14 residues. Germline CDR1 reads DFQATT; CDR2 reads SNEGSKA (reference sequence). CDR3 in DNA: TGCAGTGCTAGTATCGGACAGAATAACTATGGCTACACCTTC. It encodes CSASIGQNNYGYTF.

This clonotype turned up a few times. The chain uses TRBV5-1 and TRBJ2-3, with 8 bases matching TRBD1. With 4 bases clipped from V and 10 bases from J, the junction kept 5 bases outside the gene matches. Germline loops: CDR1 SGHRS, CDR2 YFSETQ. CDR3 length: 12 amino acids. CDR3 bases: TGCGCCAGCAGCCACGGACAGGGTTCGCAGTATTTT. It codes for CASSHGQGSQYF.

In this sample, this clonotype turned up a few times. The chain combines TRBV29-1 with TRBJ2-7, with 7 positions matching TRBD1. With 3 bases clipped from V and 6 bases from J, the junction kept 5 bases outside the gene matches. Germline loops: CDR1 SQVTM, CDR2 ANQGSEA. This CDR3 comprises 12 residues. CDR3 in amino acids: CSVDSTGAEQYF. DNA for the CDR3: TGCAGCGTTGATTCCACAGGGGCCGAGCAGTACTTC.

The chain combines TRBV12-3 or TRBV12-4 with TRBJ2-2, with TRBD1 as a possible D gene (6 bases). V was shortened by 8 bases and J by 4 bases, with 17 bases between the two germline ends. The CDR3 loop spans 15 amino acids. CDR3 residues: CASVRQAIPTGELFF. The CDR3 coding sequence is TGTGCCAGCGTCAGACAGGCCATCCCCACCGGGGAGCTGTTTTTT.

Only a few counts were recorded for this clonotype. The gene calls are TRBV6-1 and TRBJ2-7, with a weak D call TRBD1 (5 bases). This CDR3 has 13 residues. Trimming shortened V by 4 bases and J by 6 bases, and 13 bases separated the two germline ends. CDR1 and CDR2 from the germline V gene are MNHNS and SASEGT. In nucleotides, the CDR3 is TGTGCCAGCAGTGGGCAGGGCAGGAGCGAGCAGTACTTC. Protein: CASSGQGRSEQYF.

This clonotype was counted once. The V call is TRBV7-7, the J call TRBJ2-5; TRBD2 matches at 10 bases. This CDR3 is built from 15 residues. Germline CDR1 SSHAT, CDR2 FNYEAQ (reference sequence). Germline trimming cut 1 base from V and 5 bases from J; bases unmatched to any gene: 4. The CDR3 nucleotides are TGTGCCAGCAGCTTAGTCCTAGCGGGGGTGGAGACCCAGTACTTC. Translated: CASSLVLAGVETQYF.

The chain recombines TRBV12-3 or TRBV12-4 with TRBJ1-1; 8 nucleotides line up with TRBD1. V shed 6 bases and J 8 bases; nucleotides not matched to a gene: 8. This CDR3 comprises 13 residues. The CDR3 sequence: CASRPGQATEAFF. The CDR3 DNA sequence: TGTGCCAGCAGGCCGGGACAGGCGACAGAAGCTTTCTTT.

This rearrangement joins TRBV12-3 or TRBV12-4 to TRBJ1-2; D gene uncertain. The CDR3 spans 13 residues. Trimming stripped 3 bases from V and 3 bases from J, with 8 bases between. This chain's CDR3 is CASSLPGHYGYTF. DNA of the CDR3: TGTGCCAGCAGTTTGCCAGGCCACTATGGCTACACCTTC.

Only a few counts were recorded for this clonotype. The J gene is TRBJ2-3, the V gene TRBV5-6; 7 nucleotides align to TRBD1. The CDR3 contains 16 residues. Trimming removed 1 base from V and 2 bases from J; junction bases left unmatched: 7. Germline CDR1 and CDR2: SGHDT and YYEEEE. The CDR3 sequence: CASSLRGGRLTDTQYF. In DNA, the CDR3 is TGTGCCAGCAGCTTGCGAGGGGGCCGTCTCACAGATACGCAGTATTTT. The variable domain in full, completed from reference TRBV5-6 and TRBJ2-3, reads DAGVTQSPTHLIKTRGQQVTLRCSPKSGHDTVSWYQQALGQGPQFIFQYYEEEERQRGNFPDRFSGHQFPNYSSELNVNALLLGDSALYLCASSLRGGRLTDTQYFGPGTRLTVL.

The chain joins TRBV6-5 to TRBJ1-6; D is unclear. Trimming cost V 1 base and J 7 bases, with 8 bases left between them. Germline V gene data show CDR1 as MNHEY and CDR2 as SVGAGI. The CDR3 totals 14 residues. The CDR3 coding sequence is TGTGCCAGCAGTTACTTGCCTTTAAATTCACCCCTCCACTTT. Protein product: CASSYLPLNSPLHF.

The CDR3 loop is CASSAPQGALSYF. DNA for the CDR3: TGTGCCAGCAGCGCCCCGCAGGGGGCGCTTTCGTATTTT. The chain employs TRBV7-9 and TRBJ2-3, with 8 bases identical to TRBD1. In germline, CDR1 is SEHNR, CDR2 FQNEAQ (reference sequence). V lost 5 bases to trimming and J lost 14 bases; unmatched junction nucleotides: 12. There are 13 residues in the CDR3. Supplemented by reference TRBV7-9 and TRBJ2-3, the full variable domain reads DTGVSQNPRHKITKRGQNVTFRCDPISEHNRLYWYRQTLGQGPEFLTYFQNEAQLEKSRLLSDRFSAERPKGSFSTLEIQRTEQGDSAMYLCASSAPQGALSYFGPGTRLTVL.

This clonotype was seen a few times. V gene TRBV20-1 combines with J gene TRBJ1-2, with 8 bases matching TRBD1. V was pared by 1 base and J by 1 base, with 5 bases of the junction left unmatched. Germline loops: CDR1 DFQATT, CDR2 SNEGSKA (reference sequence). This CDR3 contains 15 residues. Here the CDR3 reads CSARAGQGHNYGYTF. CDR3 in DNA: TGCAGTGCTAGAGCCGGACAGGGACATAACTATGGCTACACCTTC.

The chain carries TRBV27 and TRBJ1-1; 9 bases line up with TRBD1. V shed 0 bases, J shed 11 bases, and the junction held 10 bases outside the gene matches. The germline V gene has CDR1 MNHEY and CDR2 SMNVEV (reference sequence). The CDR3 spans 15 residues. CDR3 in DNA: TGTGCCAGCAGTTTATCCTTAGGGACAGGGATGCGGGCTTTCTTT. As protein: CASSLSLGTGMRAFF.